Each of the 23 T cell receptor beta chains below was sequenced from the same sample in a study of shared clonotypes between healthy human individuals. Naive CD8 cells were CD45RO-negative, positively selected for CCR7, excluding terminally differentiated effector memory CD45RA+ cells. Sequenced by immunoSEQ multiplex PCR; TCRdb stores in-frame clones only, minus some. The profile shows some 800,000 clones, 80% to 95% of them singletons. The sequencing input was naive CD8+ T cells sorted from blood. The source of these receptors is a man younger than 45 in good health.

About this clone itself: This likely came from a read error, as a far larger clone is one base away. This chain connects TRBV11-2 to TRBJ2-7; the D is unclear. The ends were cut back, 5 bases at V and 0 bases at J, with 2 bases in the middle. The CDR3 is 11 residues long. Germline loops: CDR1 SGHAT, CDR2 FQNNGV. The CDR3 region is CASSNSYEQYF. DNA of the CDR3: TGTGCCAGCAGCAACTCCTACGAGCAGTACTTC.

The genes are TRBV19 and TRBJ2-1; 11 bases align to TRBD1. Germline-derived CDR1 and CDR2 are LNHDA and SQIVND (reference sequence). The trim removed 8 bases at V and 8 bases at J, leaving 8 bases unmatched. The CDR3 length is 14 residues. CDR3 sequence: CASSPGQGDYEQFF. The CDR3 coding sequence is TGTGCCAGTTCACCGGGACAGGGGGATTATGAGCAGTTCTTC. The complete variable domain, with remaining parts taken from reference TRBV19 and TRBJ2-1, reads DGGITQSPKYLFRKEGQNVTLSCEQNLNHDAMYWYRQDPGQGLRLIYYSQIVNDFQKGDIAEGYSVSREKKESFPLTVTSAQKNPTAFYLCASSPGQGDYEQFFGPGTRLTVL.

V usage is TRBV5-1 and J usage is TRBJ2-4; possibly TRBD1 for D (6 bases). Germline loops: CDR1 SGHRS, CDR2 YFSETQ. The germline V and J ends were trimmed by 4 bases and 0 bases, with 20 bases remaining between them. The CDR3 contains 18 residues. This CDR3 is CASSGPLDRNVAKNIQYF. The CDR3 bases are TGCGCCAGCAGCGGGCCCCTCGACAGGAACGTAGCCAAAAACATTCAGTACTTC.

The chain employs TRBV7-8 and TRBJ1-5, with D possibly TRBD1 on 5 matching bases. The CDR3 loop spans 15 amino acids. Germline CDR1 is SGHVS and CDR2 is FQNEAQ. The germline V and J ends were trimmed by 5 bases and 4 bases, with 15 bases remaining between them. CDR3 coding DNA: TGTGCCAGCAGCCCCGCACCGGGACGAAATCAGCCCCAGCATTTT. Its protein product is CASSPAPGRNQPQHF. Supplemented by reference TRBV7-8 and TRBJ1-5, the full variable domain reads GAGVSQSPRYKVAKRGQDVALRCDPISGHVSLFWYQQALGQGPEFLTYFQNEAQLDKSGLPSDRFFAERPEGSVSTLKIQRTQQEDSAVYLCASSPAPGRNQPQHFGDGTRLSIL.

The chain combines TRBV7-9 with TRBJ2-1; 11 bases are a match to TRBD2. The CDR3 has 15 amino acids. V gave up 3 bases and J gave up 5 bases; unmatched junction bases: 3. Germline V gene lookup returns CDR1 SEHNR and CDR2 FQNEAQ (reference sequence). The CDR3 reads CASSLRTSGHNEQFF. In DNA, the CDR3 is TGTGCCAGCAGCTTGCGGACTAGCGGGCACAATGAGCAGTTCTTC.

This chain uses TRBV5-1 with TRBJ2-5; no clear D. V dropped 1 base and J dropped 5 bases, with 3 bases sitting between them. This CDR3 region has 11 residues. Per germline, CDR1 SGHRS and CDR2 YFSETQ. CDR3 coding DNA: TGCGCCAGCAGCTTGTCCGAGACCCAGTACTTC. It encodes CASSLSETQYF.

The chain recombines TRBV9 with TRBJ1-1; tentative D call: TRBD1 (6 bases). V was pared by 4 bases and J by 2 bases, with 15 bases between. CDR1 is SGDLS and CDR2 is YYNGEE in the germline V gene. This CDR3 comprises 15 residues. CDR3 coding DNA: TGTGCCAGCAGCCCGACGACAGGAAGAAACACTGAAGCTTTCTTT. Translation: CASSPTTGRNTEAFF.

To note about this clone: This specimen includes other DNA sequences encoding the same CDR3. The CDR3, as DNA: TGTGCCAGCAGCTTAGGGAGCAGCTACAATGAGCAGTTCTTC. This codes for CASSLGSSYNEQFF. The gene calls are TRBV11-3 and TRBJ2-1; D is uncertain. Germline assignment: CDR1 SGHNT and CDR2 YENEEA. V was clipped by 1 base and J by 3 bases, with 7 bases between them. CDR3 length: 14 amino acids.

The DNA of the CDR3 is TGTGCCAGCAGCTTCCCCCAGGAGGGAGATTACAATGAGCAGTTCTTC. This encodes CASSFPQEGDYNEQFF. The V and J genes are TRBV7-9 and TRBJ2-1; TRBD2 is a possible D gene (6 bases). Germline V gene data show CDR1 as SEHNR and CDR2 as FQNEAQ (reference sequence). The V and J ends lost 3 bases and 4 bases respectively, with 16 bases between them. This CDR3 region has 16 residues.

The V call is TRBV4-3, the J call TRBJ1-1, with a tentative D call TRBD1 (5 bases). The CDR3 sequence is 15 residues long. Trimming left V 5 bases short and J 5 bases short, with 18 bases between. Germline V gene lookup returns CDR1 LGHNA and CDR2 YSLEER. CDR3 loop: CASSTKTGGGTEAFF. Written as DNA, the CDR3 is TGCGCCAGCAGCACAAAAACGGGGGGAGGGACTGAAGCTTTCTTT.

The V and J genes are TRBV27 and TRBJ1-4, with unresolved D. The CDR3 sequence is 14 residues long. V lost 2 bases and J 6 bases, leaving 10 bases between the germline ends. CDR1 and CDR2 from the germline V gene are MNHEY and SMNVEV (reference sequence). Written as DNA, the CDR3 is TGTGCCAGCAGTTTAGCCGGGTGGGATGAAAAACTGTTTTTT. It codes for CASSLAGWDEKLFF.

This sequence joins TRBV7-9 and TRBJ2-7, with TRBD2 matching over 8 bases. Germline assignment: CDR1 SEHNR and CDR2 FQNEAQ (reference sequence). CDR3 length equals 16 residues. V lost 1 base, J lost 0 bases, and 5 bases stayed unmatched. In nucleotides, the CDR3 is TGTGCCAGCAGCTTAGTAGCGGGACTTGCCTCCTACGAGCAGTACTTC. Amino acid sequence: CASSLVAGLASYEQYF.

The chain employs TRBV7-8 and TRBJ2-3, with D hard to call. The CDR3 loop spans 12 amino acids. Trimming took off 5 bases at V and 6 bases at J, with 9 bases between the two ends. The V gene's germline CDR1 is SGHVS and CDR2 FQNEAQ. In nucleotides, the CDR3 is TGTGCCAGCAGCCTCTTGAGGGATACGCAGTATTTT. It codes for CASSLLRDTQYF.

A single count supports this clone. This chain connects TRBV6-5 to TRBJ2-7; 7 positions agree with TRBD1. The CDR3 extends over 16 amino acids. Looked up from germline, CDR1 is MNHEY and CDR2 is SVGAGI. V trimming: 1 base; J trimming: 2 bases; junction bases outside the gene matches: 8. CDR3 coding DNA: TGTGCCAGCAGTTACTTATTTCAGGGGGACCCCTACGAGCAGTACTTC. This codes for CASSYLFQGDPYEQYF.

The V call is TRBV7-9, the J call TRBJ2-7, with D unclear. V gave up 0 bases and J gave up 3 bases, with 15 bases separating them. CDR1 is SEHNR and CDR2 is FQNEAQ in the germline V gene (reference sequence). This CDR3 has 16 amino acids. The CDR3 loop is CASSLALSGDSYEQYF. DNA for the CDR3: TGTGCCAGCAGCTTAGCGCTATCGGGCGATAGCTACGAGCAGTACTTC.

The V call is TRBV29-1, the J call TRBJ2-7; either TRBD1 or TRBD2 may supply D (5 bases each). This CDR3 is built from 13 residues. The ends were cut back, 4 bases at V and 6 bases at J, with 16 bases in the middle. Germline V gene data show CDR1 as SQVTM and CDR2 as ANQGSEA. This CDR3 reads CSVGDAILAEQYF. CDR3 nucleotide sequence: TGCAGCGTTGGGGACGCTATACTGGCCGAGCAGTACTTC.

The chain has TRBV27 and TRBJ1-2, with unresolved D. This CDR3 region has 13 residues. Trimming took 0 bases from V and 6 from J, leaving 8 bases between them. Germline V CDR1 and CDR2: MNHEY, SMNVEV (reference sequence). CDR3 protein: CASSLSLRNGYTF. The CDR3 bases are TGTGCCAGCAGTTTATCCCTGAGAAATGGCTACACCTTC.

The J gene is TRBJ2-2, the V gene TRBV18; the D gene is possibly TRBD1 (6 bases). The CDR3 spans 16 residues. Trimming shortened V by 3 bases and J by 6 bases, and 17 bases separated the two germline ends. Germline CDR1 and CDR2: KGHSH and LQKENI. The CDR3 region has the DNA TGTGCCAGCTCACCTGGACAGCCACCGTCGGCCGGGGAGCTGTTTTTT. Translation gives CASSPGQPPSAGELFF.

CDR3 residues: CASSASRGNEQFF. The CDR3 nucleotides read TGTGCCAGCAGCGCCTCGCGGGGCAATGAGCAGTTCTTC. The chain is built from TRBV13 and TRBJ2-1; a weak D match, TRBD2 (6 bases). Trimming cost V 5 bases and J 6 bases, with 11 bases left between them. The CDR3 is made up of 13 amino acids. Germline V lookup: CDR1 PRHDT, CDR2 FYEKMQ (reference sequence).

This clone showed up just once. The chain recombines TRBV28 with TRBJ2-1, with 8 bases identical to TRBD2. The CDR3 consists of 16 residues. Germline loops: CDR1 MDHEN, CDR2 SYDVKM. V was clipped by 7 bases and J by 4 bases; unmatched bases: 12. CDR3 in DNA: TGTGCCAGCACGCGCGTCACTAGCGGCCCTTACAATGAGCAGTTCTTC. Protein product: CASTRVTSGPYNEQFF. The whole variable domain, remainder taken from reference TRBV28 and TRBJ2-1, is DVKVTQSSRYLVKRTGEKVFLECVQDMDHENMFWYRQDPGLGLRLIYFSYDVKMKEKGDIPEGYSVSREKKERFSLILESASTNQTSMYLCASTRVTSGPYNEQFFGPGTRLTVL.

This clone was recorded once. This chain links TRBV25-1 with TRBJ2-7; 8 bases line up with TRBD1. The V gene end was trimmed by 5 bases and the J gene end by 5 bases; junction bases not matched to a gene: 8. The CDR3 is made up of 14 amino acids. The germline CDR1 and CDR2 sequences are MGHDK and SYGVNS. The CDR3 loop is CASSIRTGPDEQYF. CDR3 sequence (DNA): TGTGCCAGCAGTATTCGGACAGGGCCCGACGAGCAGTACTTC.

The chain carries TRBV7-9 and TRBJ2-7; unclear D gene. The CDR3 is made up of 13 amino acids. Trimming took 5 bases from V and 1 from J, leaving 9 bases between them. Germline loops: CDR1 SEHNR, CDR2 FQNEAQ (reference sequence). The CDR3: CASSLTYSYEQYF. The CDR3 bases are TGTGCCAGCAGCCTAACCTATTCCTACGAGCAGTACTTC.

The chain employs TRBV7-9 and TRBJ2-1; 7 bases are a match to TRBD2. V shed 4 bases and J 8 bases; nucleotides not matched to a gene: 8. Looked up from germline, CDR1 is SEHNR and CDR2 is FQNEAQ (reference sequence). The CDR3 contains 14 residues. The CDR3 region has the DNA TGTGCCAGCAGCTGGGGACTACCACCGGATGAGCAGTTCTTC. It specifies CASSWGLPPDEQFF.